This is a list of T cell receptor beta chains from one sample in a study of blood T cell repertoires in COVID-19. Libraries were prepared by immunoSEQ multiplex PCR; TCRdb keeps only in-frame clonotypes and omits some of them. Of 390,000 or so clones in the sample, around 92% were seen once. Sequenced sample: peripheral blood. The receptors derive from a woman aged 30 to 39 with COVID-19, enrolled during active disease. Each CDR3 is given with its conserved first and last residue. D genes are given only for firm matches. A clone size is listed for some rows: how often the clone was seen (once, few, many), or a class if it is expanded.

NA,NA,TRBJ1-4,TRBV7-9,CASSYSRGGLGTEKLFF,TGTGCCAGCAGCTACTCAAGGGGAGGGTTGGGAACGGAAAAACTGTTTTTT
NA,NA,TRBJ2-5,TRBV7-9,CASSPVQLAGETQYF,TGTGCCAGCAGCCCCGTTCAACTAGCAGGGGAGACCCAGTACTTC
NA,NA,TRBJ1-5,TRBV10-3,CAISESKGGSQPQHF,TGTGCCATCAGTGAGTCGAAGGGGGGGAGTCAGCCCCAGCATTTT
NA,NA,TRBJ2-2,TRBV12-3/TRBV12-4,CASSPDSGELFF,TGTGCCAGCAGTCCAGACTCCGGGGAGCTGTTTTTT
NA,NA,TRBJ2-5,TRBV20-1,CSASYIPQETQYF,TGCAGTGCTAGTTACATCCCCCAAGAGACCCAGTACTTC
NA,TRBD2,TRBJ2-2,TRBV4-3,CASSQDRTSVGELFF,TGCGCCAGCAGCCAAGACCGGACTAGCGTCGGGGAGCTGTTTTTT
NA,NA,TRBJ2-1,TRBV2,CASSRLAGDEQFF,TGTGCCAGCAGTAGACTAGCAGGGGATGAGCAGTTCTTC
NA,NA,TRBJ2-1,TRBV18,CASSSSASYNEQFF,TGTGCCAGCTCATCTAGCGCCTCCTACAATGAGCAGTTCTTC
once,NA,TRBJ2-3,TRBV19,CASSSKFLPRTDTQYF,TGTGCCAGTAGTAGTAAATTCCTTCCCCGCACAGATACGCAGTATTTT
once,TRBD1,TRBJ2-3,TRBV5-5,CASSQLDRGAWDDTQYF,TGTGCCAGCAGCCAGCTGGACAGGGGGGCGTGGGATGATACGCAGTATTTT
NA,NA,TRBJ2-5,TRBV5-4,CASSLRGGSETQYF,TGTGCCAGCAGCTTGCGTGGGGGGTCAGAGACCCAGTACTTC
NA,TRBD1,TRBJ2-4,TRBV4-1,CASSQAGQGSRKNIQYF,TGCGCCAGCAGCCAAGCCGGACAGGGCAGTCGAAAAAACATTCAGTACTTC
NA,TRBD1,TRBJ2-7,TRBV6-6,CASSGTGGSYEQYF,TGTGCCAGCAGTGGTACAGGGGGCTCCTACGAGCAGTACTTC
once,TRBD2,TRBJ2-7,TRBV15,CATSRDLDSGEKRTYEQYF,TGTGCCACCAGCAGAGATCTTGATAGCGGGGAAAAAAGGACCTACGAGCAGTACTTC
NA,TRBD1,TRBJ2-2,TRBV4-1,CASSHLTGTENTGELFF,TGCGCCAGCAGCCACTTGACCGGGACAGAAAACACCGGGGAGCTGTTTTTT
NA,NA,TRBJ1-6,TRBV6-2/TRBV6-3,CASSYQRGSSGNSPLHF,TGTGCCAGCAGTTACCAACGGGGGTCCTCCGGAAATTCACCCCTCCACTTT
NA,TRBD2,TRBJ2-7,TRBV3-1/TRBV3-2,CASSQDISGGAYEQYF,TGTGCCAGCAGCCAAGATATAAGCGGGGGGGCCTACGAGCAGTACTTC
NA,TRBD1,TRBJ2-4,TRBV5-5,CASSLGQGVQNIQYF,TGTGCCAGCAGCTTGGGACAGGGGGTTCAAAACATTCAGTACTTC
once,NA,TRBJ1-6,TRBV6-5,CASSWRTNSPLHF,TGTGCCAGCAGTTGGAGAACCAATTCACCCCTCCACTTT
NA,TRBD1,TRBJ1-1,TRBV6-6,CASSRSRQGLTEAFF,TGTGCCAGCAGTAGATCGCGACAGGGGCTGACTGAAGCTTTCTTT
NA,TRBD1,TRBJ1-1,TRBV29-1,CSVIRDRPHGAFF,TGCAGCGTCATCCGGGACAGGCCTCACGGAGCTTTCTTT
once,NA,TRBJ2-1,TRBV6-4,CARDSGEQFF,TGTGCCAGAGATAGTGGTGAGCAGTTCTTC
NA,TRBD1,TRBJ2-1,TRBV5-1,CASSLGTGGYYNEQFF,TGCGCCAGCAGCTTGGGGACAGGGGGGTACTACAATGAGCAGTTCTTC
NA,TRBD2,TRBJ2-3,TRBV11-2,CASSPKRGGVDTDTQYF,TGTGCCAGCAGCCCCAAGCGGGGGGGCGTGGACACAGATACGCAGTATTTT
NA,NA,TRBJ1-5,TRBV7-8,CASSSRQGNPQHF,TGTGCCAGCAGCTCCAGGCAGGGAAATCCCCAGCATTTT
once,NA,TRBJ2-1,TRBV24-1,CATSDPLSTVSSYNEQFF,TGTGCCACCAGTGATCCTCTTAGCACGGTAAGCTCCTACAATGAGCAGTTCTTC
NA,TRBD2,TRBJ2-1,TRBV3-1/TRBV3-2,CASSFRLAGTAGNEQFF,TGTGCCAGCAGCTTCCGACTAGCGGGGACAGCGGGCAATGAGCAGTTCTTC
NA,NA,TRBJ2-2,TRBV11-2,CASSLGGGRNTGELFF,TGTGCCAGCAGCTTGGGTGGGGGCAGGAACACCGGGGAGCTGTTTTTT
NA,NA,TRBJ2-1,TRBV6-5,CASSPRREPYNEQFF,TGTGCCAGCAGTCCCCGACGGGAGCCCTACAATGAGCAGTTCTTC
once,TRBD1,TRBJ2-3,TRBV11-3,CASSFTTGGADTQYF,TGTGCCAGCAGCTTTACGACAGGGGGCGCAGATACGCAGTATTTT
NA,TRBD1,TRBJ1-1,TRBV7-6,CASKRQGSTEAFF,TGTGCCAGCAAACGACAGGGGTCGACTGAAGCTTTCTTT
NA,TRBD2,TRBJ2-5,TRBV7-2,CASSFGLAGRSTPQETQYF,TGTGCCAGCAGCTTCGGACTAGCGGGGCGTTCCACTCCCCAAGAGACCCAGTACTTC
NA,NA,TRBJ2-3,TRBV24-1,CATSDLTPAGTDTQYF,TGTGCCACCAGTGATTTAACCCCGGCGGGCACAGATACGCAGTATTTT
NA,TRBD2,TRBJ2-2,TRBV7-9,CASSSGLAGAPGELFF,TGTGCCAGCAGCTCGGGACTAGCGGGAGCCCCCGGGGAGCTGTTTTTT
NA,NA,TRBJ1-5,TRBV7-8,CASSSTPRGWGNQPQHF,TGTGCCAGCAGCTCCACCCCCAGGGGTTGGGGCAATCAGCCCCAGCATTTT
NA,TRBD1,TRBJ1-5,TRBV9,CASDREGNQPQHF,TGTGCCAGTGACAGGGAAGGCAATCAGCCCCAGCATTTT
NA,NA,TRBJ1-4,TRBV29-1,CSVGGGDEKLFF,TGCAGCGTTGGGGGGGGAGATGAAAAACTGTTTTTT
once,NA,TRBJ2-2,TRBV20-1,CSAPKDRELFF,TGCAGTGCCCCCAAGGACAGGGAGCTGTTTTTT
NA,NA,TRBJ1-4,TRBV28,CAGGGPDEKLFF,TGTGCCGGAGGAGGGCCGGATGAAAAACTGTTTTTT
NA,NA,TRBJ2-2,TRBV7-2,CASSFRQGGDTGELFF,TGTGCCAGCAGCTTCCGGCAGGGGGGAGACACCGGGGAGCTGTTTTTT
NA,NA,TRBJ1-2,TRBV15,CATSRAANYGYTF,TGTGCCACCTCGCGAGCGGCCAACTATGGCTACACCTTC
NA,NA,TRBJ1-1,TRBV4-3,CASSQARGFGAFF,TGCGCCAGCAGCCAAGCCAGGGGTTTTGGGGCTTTCTTT
NA,TRBD1,TRBJ1-6,TRBV2,CASRDRVLGSPLHF,TGTGCCAGCAGGGACAGGGTCTTGGGTTCACCCCTCCACTTT
NA,TRBD1,TRBJ1-1,TRBV5-1,CASSIGGSMNTEAFF,TGCGCCAGCAGTATAGGGGGCTCCATGAACACTGAAGCTTTCTTT
NA,NA,TRBJ2-1,TRBV4-3,CASSQKWSVSYNEQFF,TGCGCCAGCAGCCAAAAATGGTCAGTCTCCTACAATGAGCAGTTCTTC
NA,NA,TRBJ2-5,TRBV27,CASKPRGRYQETQYF,TGTGCCAGCAAGCCGAGAGGTCGTTACCAAGAGACCCAGTACTTC
NA,TRBD2,TRBJ2-7,TRBV7-6,CASSLYGGGAYEQYF,TGTGCCAGCAGCTTATATGGCGGGGGGGCCTACGAGCAGTACTTC
NA,NA,TRBJ2-7,TRBV7-2,CASSLGGLRGYEQYF,TGTGCCAGCAGCTTAGGGGGACTTCGGGGCTACGAGCAGTACTTC
NA,TRBD2,TRBJ2-5,TRBV24-1,CATGSGGEETQYF,TGTGCCACCGGAAGCGGGGGGGAAGAGACCCAGTACTTC
NA,TRBD2,TRBJ2-3,TRBV5-1,CASSWGFREGTDTQYF,TGCGCCAGCAGCTGGGGGTTTCGGGAGGGCACAGATACGCAGTATTTT
NA,NA,TRBJ2-2,TRBV3-1/TRBV3-2,CASSQQGGGELFF,TGTGCCAGCAGCCAACAGGGAGGCGGGGAGCTGTTTTTT